Included here is one T cell receptor beta chain sequence, with context. The data derive from a study of somatic mutations in cytotoxic T cells in rheumatoid arthritis. Overall study: Flow sorting of some V beta antibody-stained T cells reached nearly 100% purity, with V beta1+ cells also TCRB-sequenced.

Germline assignment: CDR1 GTSNPN and CDR2 SVGIG (reference sequence). The CDR3 runs to 12 residues. V gave up 4 bases and J gave up 2 bases, with 9 bases separating them. Positive magnetic bead selection was used to isolate CD4+ and CD8+ cells; purity was checked by flow cytometry. Sequencing used immunoSEQ multiplex PCR; TCRdb keeps in-frame clones, though not all of them. The sample contains 9,000 to 13,000 clones, approximately 80% of which appear only once. What was sequenced was CD8+ T cells sorted from blood. This clonotype was obtained from a man aged 55 to 69 in good health. The V call is TRBV30, the J call TRBJ2-7; unclear D gene. Here the CDR3 reads CAWNRVAYEQYF. The CDR3 DNA sequence: TGTGCCTGGAATCGTGTGGCCTACGAGCAGTACTTC.